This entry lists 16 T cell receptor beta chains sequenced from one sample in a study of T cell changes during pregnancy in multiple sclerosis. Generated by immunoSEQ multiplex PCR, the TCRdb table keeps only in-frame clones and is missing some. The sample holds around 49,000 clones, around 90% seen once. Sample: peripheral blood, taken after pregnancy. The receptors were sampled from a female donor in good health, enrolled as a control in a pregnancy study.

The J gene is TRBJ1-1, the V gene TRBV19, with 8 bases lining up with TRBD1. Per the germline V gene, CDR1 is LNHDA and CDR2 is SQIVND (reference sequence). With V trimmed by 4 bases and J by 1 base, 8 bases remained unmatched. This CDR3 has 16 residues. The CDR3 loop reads CASSKHADRANTEAFF. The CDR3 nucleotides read TGTGCCAGTAGTAAACACGCGGACAGGGCGAACACTGAAGCTTTCTTT.

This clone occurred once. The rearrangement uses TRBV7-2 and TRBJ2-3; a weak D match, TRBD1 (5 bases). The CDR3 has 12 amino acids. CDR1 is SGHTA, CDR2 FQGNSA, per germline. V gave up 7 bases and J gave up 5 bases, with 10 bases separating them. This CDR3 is CASTIGVDTQYF. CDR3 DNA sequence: TGTGCCAGCACCATAGGGGTAGATACGCAGTATTTT.

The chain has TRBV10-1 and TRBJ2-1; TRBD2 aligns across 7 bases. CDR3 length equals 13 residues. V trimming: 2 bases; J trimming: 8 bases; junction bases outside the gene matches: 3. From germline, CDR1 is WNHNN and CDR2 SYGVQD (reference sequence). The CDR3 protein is CASSETSVHEQFF. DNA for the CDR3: TGCGCCAGCAGTGAGACTAGCGTCCATGAGCAGTTCTTC.

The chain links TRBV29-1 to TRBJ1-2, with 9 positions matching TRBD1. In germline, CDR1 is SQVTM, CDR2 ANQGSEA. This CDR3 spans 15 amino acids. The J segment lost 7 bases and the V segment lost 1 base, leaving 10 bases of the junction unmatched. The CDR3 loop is CSVEGVGQGTFGYTF. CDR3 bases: TGCAGCGTTGAAGGAGTCGGACAGGGGACTTTTGGCTACACCTTC.

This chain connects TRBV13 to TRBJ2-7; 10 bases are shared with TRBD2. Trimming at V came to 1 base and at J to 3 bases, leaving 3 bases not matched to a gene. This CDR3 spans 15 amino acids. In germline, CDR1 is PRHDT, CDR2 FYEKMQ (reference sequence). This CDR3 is CASSLEASGSYEQYF. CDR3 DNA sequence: TGTGCCAGCAGCTTAGAGGCTAGCGGGAGCTACGAGCAGTACTTC.

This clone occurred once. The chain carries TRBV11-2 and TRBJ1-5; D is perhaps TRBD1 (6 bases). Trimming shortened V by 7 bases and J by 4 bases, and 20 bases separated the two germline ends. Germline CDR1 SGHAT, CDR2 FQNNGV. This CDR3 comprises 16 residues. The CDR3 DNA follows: TGTGCCAGCACCCAACCCCTAACAGGGTTAAATCAGCCCCAGCATTTT. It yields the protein CASTQPLTGLNQPQHF. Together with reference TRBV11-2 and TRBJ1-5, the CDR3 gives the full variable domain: EAGVAQSPRYKIIEKRQSVAFWCNPISGHATLYWYQQILGQGPKLLIQFQNNGVVDDSQLPKDRFSAERLKGVDSTLKIQPAKLEDSAVYLCASTQPLTGLNQPQHFGDGTRLSIL.

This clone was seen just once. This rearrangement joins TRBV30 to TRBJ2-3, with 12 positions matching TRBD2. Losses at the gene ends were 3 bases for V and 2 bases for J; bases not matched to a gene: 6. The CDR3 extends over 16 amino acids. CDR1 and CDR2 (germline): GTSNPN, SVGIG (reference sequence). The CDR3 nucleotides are TGTGCCTGGAGCGCACTAGCGGGAGGTTTCACAGATACGCAGTATTTT. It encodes CAWSALAGGFTDTQYF.

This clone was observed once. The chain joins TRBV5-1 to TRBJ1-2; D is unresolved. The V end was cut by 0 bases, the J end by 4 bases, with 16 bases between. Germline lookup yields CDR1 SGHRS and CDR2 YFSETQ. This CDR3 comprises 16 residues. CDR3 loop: CASSLGRAGSSYGYTF. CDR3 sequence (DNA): TGCGCCAGCAGCTTGGGCCGGGCGGGATCCTCCTATGGCTACACCTTC.

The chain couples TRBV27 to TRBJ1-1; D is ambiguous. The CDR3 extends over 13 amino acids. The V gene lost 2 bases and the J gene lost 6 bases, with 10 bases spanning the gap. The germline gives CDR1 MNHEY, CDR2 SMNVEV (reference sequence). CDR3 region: CASSLIRSSEAFF. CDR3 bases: TGTGCCAGCAGTTTAATTAGGAGTTCTGAAGCTTTCTTT.

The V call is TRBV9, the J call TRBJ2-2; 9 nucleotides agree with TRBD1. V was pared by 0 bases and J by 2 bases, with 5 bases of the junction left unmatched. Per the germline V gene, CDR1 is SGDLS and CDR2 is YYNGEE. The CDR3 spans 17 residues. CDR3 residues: CASSVGRDRVNTGELFF. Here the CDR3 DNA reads TGTGCCAGCAGCGTAGGCCGGGACAGGGTAAACACCGGGGAGCTGTTTTTT.

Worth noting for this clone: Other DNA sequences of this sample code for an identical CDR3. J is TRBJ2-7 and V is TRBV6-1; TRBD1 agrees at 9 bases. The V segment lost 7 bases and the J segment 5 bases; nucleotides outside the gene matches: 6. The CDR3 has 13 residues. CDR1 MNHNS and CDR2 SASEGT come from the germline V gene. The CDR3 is CASTGTGLHEQYF. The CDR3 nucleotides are TGTGCCAGCACCGGGACAGGGCTCCACGAGCAGTACTTC.

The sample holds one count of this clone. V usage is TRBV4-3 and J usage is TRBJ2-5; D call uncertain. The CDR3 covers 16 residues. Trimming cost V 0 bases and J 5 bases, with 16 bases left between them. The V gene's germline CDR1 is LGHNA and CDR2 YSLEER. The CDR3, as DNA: TGCGCCAGCAGCCAAGACCACAACAGCTACTGGGAGACCCAGTACTTC. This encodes CASSQDHNSYWETQYF.

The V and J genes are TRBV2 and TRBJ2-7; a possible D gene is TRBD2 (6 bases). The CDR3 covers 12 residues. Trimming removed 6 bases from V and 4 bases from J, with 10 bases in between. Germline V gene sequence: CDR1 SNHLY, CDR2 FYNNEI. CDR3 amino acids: CASRGGKYEQYF. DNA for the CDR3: TGTGCCAGCAGGGGCGGGAAGTACGAGCAGTACTTC.

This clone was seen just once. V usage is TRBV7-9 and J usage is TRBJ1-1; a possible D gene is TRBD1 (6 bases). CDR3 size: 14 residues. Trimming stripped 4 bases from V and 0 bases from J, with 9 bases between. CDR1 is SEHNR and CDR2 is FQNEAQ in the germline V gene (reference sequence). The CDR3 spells CASSSDSMNTEAFF. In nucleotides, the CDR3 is TGTGCCAGCAGCTCGGACAGTATGAACACTGAAGCTTTCTTT.

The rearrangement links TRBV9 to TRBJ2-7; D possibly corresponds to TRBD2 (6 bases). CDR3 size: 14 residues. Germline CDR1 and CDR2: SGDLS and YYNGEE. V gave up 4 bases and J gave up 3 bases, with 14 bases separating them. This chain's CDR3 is CASSPRMGGYEQYF. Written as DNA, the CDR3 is TGTGCCAGCAGCCCAAGGATGGGGGGCTACGAGCAGTACTTC.

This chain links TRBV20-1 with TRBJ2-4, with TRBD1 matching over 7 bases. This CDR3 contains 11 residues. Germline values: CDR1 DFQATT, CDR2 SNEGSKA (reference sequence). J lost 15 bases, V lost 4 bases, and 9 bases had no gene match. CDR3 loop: CSATLTGRLYF. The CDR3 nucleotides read TGCAGTGCTACGTTGACAGGGCGGTTGTACTTC.